This T cell receptor beta chain was sequenced for a study of shared clonotypes between healthy human individuals. The CDR3 totals 13 residues. V shed 0 bases and J shed 6 bases, with 7 bases lying between them. CDR1 is MNHEY, CDR2 SVGAGI, per germline. Genomic DNA from each subset was divided evenly over several immunoSEQ plates. Clones were read by immunoSEQ multiplex PCR, and TCRdb kept only the in-frame ones, dropping some. Of about 2.3 million clones detected, 85% to 95% appear once; the ten largest clones hold around 0.38%. Regarding this clone: This sample includes further DNA sequences coding for the same CDR3.

There were only Caucasian adults among the donors, and all lived in Nashville, Tennessee. The chain couples TRBV6-5 to TRBJ2-3; D is ambiguous. Sequencing input: naive CD4+ T cells from PBMCs. As for subset: CD45RA+ positively selected. The receptor was derived from a man aged 18 to 30 in good health. Some clones in this sample may be carry-over from other donors' samples. Here the CDR3 reads CASSYSGLDTQYF. In DNA, the CDR3 is TGTGCCAGCAGTTACTCCGGGCTTGATACGCAGTATTTT.